This TCR beta chain was sequenced in a study of cytomegalovirus exposure and HLA in healthy donors. The wider study: Early on, a data release was issued that held 65 million to 100 million unique TCRs from HLA-typed donors.

Amplification used 60 Vbeta primers and 13 Jbeta primers. Authors' processing steps: As a later analysis found, there were tens of millions of unique TCR beta chains, of which roughly 11 million were shared. Repertoires were generated with immunoSEQ multiplex PCR, while TCRdb's copy carries only in-frame clones and drops some. D and trimming come from the DNA, and the V and J calls and clone size come from that table. This sample has about 180,000 clones, with around 81% found just once. Nominally healthy donors provided the samples, though records likely missed some immune exposures. CDR1 is SGDLS and CDR2 is YYNGEE in the germline V gene. V shed 0 bases and J shed 2 bases, with 12 bases lying between them. The CDR3 is 15 residues long. Study-wide results and limits: A later analysis linked a missense variant in DCLRE1C to the trimming of TCR beta V and J genes.

Remarks on this clone: Its antigen is undetermined.

This TCR derives from a woman between 25 and 40 years old in good health and CMV-seronegative. The rearrangement joins TRBV9 to TRBJ2-7, with TRBD2 as a possible D gene (5 bases). The sequencing sample was made of PBMCs. The CDR3 reads CASSVDPEGPYEQYF. The DNA for the CDR3 is TGTGCCAGCAGCGTAGACCCCGAGGGCCCCTACGAGCAGTACTTC. The variable domain in full, with the rest retrieved from reference TRBV9 and TRBJ2-7, is DSGVTQTPKHLITATGQRVTLRCSPRSGDLSVYWYQQSLDQGLQFLIQYYNGEERAKGNILERFSAQQFPDLHSELNLSSLELGDSALYFCASSVDPEGPYEQYFGPGTRLTVT.